This paragraph covers one T cell receptor (beta chain) sequence. Its antigen is unknown. The sample comes from a study of cytomegalovirus exposure and HLA in healthy donors. The wider study: The 90 to 150 validation repertoires used a platform that matched the one used for the approximately 670 first-cohort repertoires, as a later analysis reported.

Generated by immunoSEQ multiplex PCR, the TCRdb table keeps only in-frame clones and is missing some. The data show approximately 97,000 clones, approximately 94% seen once. Study-level points and caveats: The majority of TCR sequences were rare, yet some public TCRs appeared in many donors. Researchers catalogued about 150 TCR beta chains as cytomegalovirus-associated. The classifier reportedly diagnosed cytomegalovirus status with high sensitivity and specificity.

The CDR3 contains 14 residues. Germline CDR1 and CDR2: SGHTA and FQGNSA. Trimming removed 1 base from V and 4 bases from J, with 10 bases in between. The chain carries TRBV7-2 and TRBJ1-1; D possibly corresponds to TRBD1 (5 bases). Sequencing used PBMCs. This clonotype was sampled from a young woman in good health and CMV-seronegative. CDR3 amino acids: CASSLVSGPTEAFF. In DNA, the CDR3 is TGTGCCAGCAGCTTAGTTTCAGGGCCCACTGAAGCTTTCTTT.